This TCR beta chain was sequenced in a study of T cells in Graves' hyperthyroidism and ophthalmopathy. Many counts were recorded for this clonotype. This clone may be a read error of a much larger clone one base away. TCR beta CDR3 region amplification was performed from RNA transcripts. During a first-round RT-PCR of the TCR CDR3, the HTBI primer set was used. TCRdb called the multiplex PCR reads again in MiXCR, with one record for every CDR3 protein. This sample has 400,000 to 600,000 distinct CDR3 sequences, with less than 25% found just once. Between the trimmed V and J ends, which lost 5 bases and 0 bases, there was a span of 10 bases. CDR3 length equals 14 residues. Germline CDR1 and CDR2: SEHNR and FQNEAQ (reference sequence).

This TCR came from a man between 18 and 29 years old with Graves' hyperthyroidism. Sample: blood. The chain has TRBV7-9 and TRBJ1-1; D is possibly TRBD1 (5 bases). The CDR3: CASSQQDMNTEAFF. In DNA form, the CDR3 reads TGTGCCAGCAGCCAACAGGATATGAACACTGAAGCTTTCTTT.